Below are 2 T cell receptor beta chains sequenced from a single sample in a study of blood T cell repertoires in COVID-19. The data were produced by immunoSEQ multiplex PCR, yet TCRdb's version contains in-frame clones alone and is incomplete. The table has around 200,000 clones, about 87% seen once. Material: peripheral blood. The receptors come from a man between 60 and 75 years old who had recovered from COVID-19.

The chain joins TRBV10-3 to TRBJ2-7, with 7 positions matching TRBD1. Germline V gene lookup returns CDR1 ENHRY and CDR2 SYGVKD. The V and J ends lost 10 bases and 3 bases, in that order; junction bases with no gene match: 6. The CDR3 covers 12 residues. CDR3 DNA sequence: TGTGCCACCGGGACAGAATACTACGAGCAGTACTTC. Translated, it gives CATGTEYYEQYF.

CDR3 sequence: CASSPSRSGNSYEQYF. CDR3 sequence (DNA): TGTGCCAGCAGCCCGAGTAGGAGCGGTAACTCCTACGAGCAGTACTTC. V usage is TRBV9 and J usage is TRBJ2-7, with D maybe TRBD2 (5 bases). The V and J ends lost 4 bases and 0 bases respectively, with 17 bases between them. The CDR3 spans 16 residues. Germline CDR1 SGDLS, CDR2 YYNGEE.